The T cell receptor beta chain under discussion was sequenced for a study of shared clonotypes between healthy human individuals. Study in general: Each donor had three CD4 naive, three CD4 memory, two CD8 naive and one CD8 memory plate.

Using immunoSEQ multiplex PCR, the repertoire was profiled, and TCRdb retains in-frame clones only, with some absent. The sample shows millions of clones, around 90% of them seen only once. V was shortened by 1 base and J by 4 bases, with 12 bases between the two germline ends. The CDR3 contains 14 residues. Germline-derived CDR1 and CDR2 are SGHRS and YFSETQ. Study-wide results and caveats: Non-shared clonotypes were found to have lower generation probabilities than the clonotypes that were shared by all four of the sorted-subset donors. A few donors showed sharing of 4.5% to 6% of naive CD4 clonotypes.

As regards this clone: The antigen remains unidentified.

Sequenced material: naive CD4+ T cells sorted from blood. Sample subset: CD45RA+ positively selected. The TCR comes from a man younger than 35 in good health. This chain uses TRBV5-1 with TRBJ2-7, with D unclear. The DNA for the CDR3 is TGCGCCAGCAGCTTGTCCCCGGCTCTTTACGAGCAGTACTTC. Amino acids: CASSLSPALYEQYF.